The source of this TCR beta chain is a study of blood T cells in healthy people across ages. Broader study findings: Higher diversity, along with more naive CD4+ cells, distinguished long-lived donors from aged donors.

Combining a sample-barcoded 5' primer with a J-beta primer mix, a second PCR ran for roughly 6 to 12 cycles. A 12-random-nucleotide template-switch adaptor tagged each cDNA molecule. Sequencing yielded, for each sample, at least 2.5 million paired-end reads carrying CDR3. TCRdb processed the 5' RACE reads anew with MiXCR; each CDR3 protein has one entry. The table shows about 750,000 distinct CDR3 sequences, with about 53% occurring only once. Germline V gives CDR1 DFQATT, CDR2 SNEGSKA (reference sequence). The CDR3 covers 13 residues. The V end was cut by 3 bases, the J end by 0 bases, with 6 bases between. For this clonotype: Its antigen is not known.

The chain carries TRBV20-1 and TRBJ2-1; D gene unclear. The source of this sequence is a man of 80 years or more in good health. Sequencing used blood. The CDR3 here is CSASPDSYNEQFF. The DNA for the CDR3 is TGCAGTGCTAGCCCCGACTCCTACAATGAGCAGTTCTTC.